What follows is one T cell receptor beta chain and its context. Clones were sequenced by immunoSEQ multiplex PCR, and TCRdb holds only the in-frame ones, with some missing. Here the sample spans about 2.4 million clones, over 85% being singletons. The entry originates in a study of shared clonotypes between healthy human individuals. The CDR3 totals 14 residues. Germline-derived CDR1 and CDR2 are GTSNPN and SVGIG (reference sequence). The V end lost 0 bases, the J end lost 5 bases, and 13 bases lay between the germline ends. The sequenced material came from naive CD4+ T cells from PBMCs. Subset given: CD45RA+ positively selected. This rearrangement joins TRBV30 to TRBJ2-5; possibly TRBD2 for D (5 bases). This clonotype was sampled from a man between 18 and 35 years old in good health. Some clones in this sample may be carry-over from other donors' samples. The chain's CDR3 is CAWSVLRDRETQYF. CDR3 bases: TGTGCCTGGAGTGTACTCCGGGATCGGGAGACCCAGTACTTC.